The rows below give T cell receptor beta chains drawn from one sample of a study of shared clonotypes between healthy human individuals. TCRdb's table, derived via immunoSEQ multiplex PCR, lists solely in-frame clones and lacks some. Of under 2,500,000 clones in the sample, 90% to 97% were seen once. Sequenced input: naive CD4+ T cells sorted from blood. The receptors were sampled from a man between 18 and 35 years old in good health. CDR3s include the opening cysteine and the closing phenylalanine or tryptophan.

V: TRBV4-1; CDR3: CASSQEVAGQVQETQYF
V: TRBV28; CDR3: CASSSLGPSKTQYF
V: TRBV6-1; CDR3: CASSVPGGAKNIQYF
V: TRBV5-4; CDR3: CASSTGGHGTQYF
V: TRBV28; CDR3: CASSAWTYEQYF
V: TRBV5-1; CDR3: CASSLGLAGGEQFF
V: TRBV6-6; CDR3: CASSLGGLQETQYF
V: TRBV25-1; CDR3: CASSEFRDRVQETQYF
V: TRBV29-1; CDR3: CSVVRQNYGYTF
V: TRBV11-2; CDR3: CASSLRGLAVYQETQYF
V: TRBV7-2; CDR3: CASSSTGPEQYF
V: TRBV6-5; CDR3: CASSSAGQAGELFF
V: TRBV2; CDR3: CASGGHIQETQYF
V: TRBV4-3; CDR3: CASSLLDRDYTEAFF
V: TRBV5-1; CDR3: CASSLEGPQANYGYTF
V: TRBV6-1; CDR3: CASSLPPGEYGYTF
V: TRBV11-2; CDR3: CASSLGPLNEKLFF
V: TRBV28; CDR3: CASSPPSSGSPLHF
V: TRBV5-1; CDR3: CASSLTGASNEKLFF
V: TRBV11-3; CDR3: CASSSEGNTEAFF
V: TRBV6-5; CDR3: CASSYDSGLKTSQYF
V: TRBV28; CDR3: CASSLAGGVGEKLFF
V: TRBV9; CDR3: CASSVTPRTSGRDTQYF
V: TRBV7-3; CDR3: CASSLSPTVLAGNTEAFF
V: TRBV6-6; CDR3: CASSYSRVGGSSPLHF
V: TRBV7-2; CDR3: CASSLIGLAGLYQETQYF
V: TRBV7-2; CDR3: CASSLNYGYTF
V: TRBV10-3; CDR3: CAVSAGAYEQYF
V: TRBV20-1; CDR3: CSAQRSGEQYF